Below, 18 T cell receptor beta chains from the same sample are listed, as sequenced in a study of PD-L1 blockade in urothelial cancer. Time point described: pretreatment peripheral blood. Clones were read by immunoSEQ multiplex PCR, and TCRdb kept only the in-frame ones, dropping some. The sample consists of tens of thousands of clones, around 91% of them appearing once. Sequenced here: PBMCs, sampled around atezolizumab (anti-PD-L1) treatment. These receptors originate from a man in his fifties or sixties with urothelial cancer.

The CDR3 DNA reads as TGTGCCAGTAGTAGTGTTATGGCGGGGGAGAGGGAGACCCAGTACTTC. This translates into CASSSVMAGERETQYF. The chain combines TRBV19 with TRBJ2-5; 7 positions match TRBD2. The germline V gene encodes CDR1 LNHDA and CDR2 SQIVND (reference sequence). With V trimmed by 4 bases and J by 5 bases, 13 bases remained unmatched. This CDR3 contains 16 residues.

The chain combines TRBV19 with TRBJ2-5; 8 bases agree with TRBD1. The germline gives CDR1 LNHDA, CDR2 SQIVND (reference sequence). This CDR3 is 15 amino acids long. V shed 6 bases and J 4 bases; nucleotides not matched to a gene: 10. As DNA, the CDR3 is TGTGCCAGTAGCTTTGGGACAGGCTACGGAGAGACCCAGTACTTC. This sequence encodes CASSFGTGYGETQYF. Using reference TRBV19 and TRBJ2-5 for the parts outside the CDR3, the full variable domain is DGGITQSPKYLFRKEGQNVTLSCEQNLNHDAMYWYRQDPGQGLRLIYYSQIVNDFQKGDIAEGYSVSREKKESFPLTVTSAQKNPTAFYLCASSFGTGYGETQYFGPGTRLLVL.

The chain employs TRBV4-1 and TRBJ1-1, with D possibly being TRBD1 (6 bases). Germline CDR1 and CDR2: MGHRA and YSYEKL. The CDR3 runs 14 residues. Trimming cost V 6 bases and J 0 bases, with 11 bases left between them. The CDR3 is CASRRTVLNTEAFF. The CDR3 nucleotides are TGCGCCAGCAGACGGACAGTGTTGAACACTGAAGCTTTCTTT.

Only one count was recorded for this clone. This sequence joins TRBV2 and TRBJ2-2; 10 bases fit TRBD1. The V gene's germline CDR1 is SNHLY and CDR2 FYNNEI. The CDR3 sequence is 15 residues long. J lost 3 bases, V lost 4 bases, and 2 bases had no gene match. The CDR3, as DNA: TGTGCCAGCAGTGGACAGGGGGCCGACACCGGGGAGCTGTTTTTT. Its protein product is CASSGQGADTGELFF.

V is TRBV5-6 and J is TRBJ2-7; D call uncertain. There are 15 residues in the CDR3. CDR1 is SGHDT, CDR2 YYEEEE, per germline. Trimming pared 1 base from V and 1 base from J, leaving 12 bases between. In DNA form, the CDR3 reads TGTGCCAGCAGCTTGTTGGATTTAGCTTCCTACGAGCAGTACTTC. Its translation is CASSLLDLASYEQYF.

The V gene is TRBV7-9, the J gene TRBJ1-2; D unclear. The CDR3 extends over 14 amino acids. Germline-derived CDR1 and CDR2 are SEHNR and FQNEAQ (reference sequence). V shed 3 bases and J shed 8 bases, with 16 bases lying between them. The CDR3 DNA sequence: TGTGCCAGCAGCTTGGTTTCTCGAATGGAGGGCTACACCTTC. This encodes CASSLVSRMEGYTF. The complete variable domain, with remaining parts taken from reference TRBV7-9 and TRBJ1-2, reads DTGVSQNPRHKITKRGQNVTFRCDPISEHNRLYWYRQTLGQGPEFLTYFQNEAQLEKSRLLSDRFSAERPKGSFSTLEIQRTEQGDSAMYLCASSLVSRMEGYTFGSGTRLTVV.

V usage is TRBV7-2 and J usage is TRBJ2-3, with 7 bases identical to TRBD1. V was pared by 5 bases and J by 3 bases, with 8 bases of the junction left unmatched. CDR1 is SGHTA and CDR2 is FQGNSA in the germline V gene. This CDR3 has 15 residues. The CDR3 spells CASSPGGRGTDTQYF. The CDR3 DNA sequence: TGTGCCAGCAGCCCAGGGGGTAGGGGTACAGATACGCAGTATTTT.

The chain has TRBV6-1 and TRBJ1-3; D is uncertain. CDR3 size: 14 residues. Trimming removed 4 bases from V and 0 bases from J, with 7 bases in between. The germline gives CDR1 MNHNS, CDR2 SASEGT. The CDR3 bases are TGTGCCAGCAGTGGATGGAGCTCTGGAAACACCATATATTTT. It codes for CASSGWSSGNTIYF.

The chain employs TRBV6-1 and TRBJ2-7; D is possibly TRBD1 (5 bases). This CDR3 contains 14 residues. In germline, CDR1 is MNHNS, CDR2 SASEGT. The V and J ends lost 2 bases and 2 bases respectively, with 10 bases between them. CDR3: CASSELSRAYEQYF. The CDR3 DNA follows: TGTGCCAGCAGTGAATTGTCCAGGGCCTACGAGCAGTACTTC.

This sequence joins TRBV7-2 and TRBJ1-1; D is unclear. The CDR3 is made up of 14 amino acids. Germline loops: CDR1 SGHTA, CDR2 FQGNSA. V was pared by 2 bases and J by 4 bases, with 11 bases between. The CDR3 spells CASSLSFGVTEAFF. In DNA, the CDR3 is TGTGCCAGCAGCTTAAGTTTCGGGGTCACTGAAGCTTTCTTT.

The V gene is TRBV5-1, the J gene TRBJ2-5, with TRBD1 identical over 10 bases. V shed 5 bases and J 1 base; nucleotides not matched to a gene: 5. The CDR3 extends over 15 amino acids. Per the germline V gene, CDR1 is SGHRS and CDR2 is YFSETQ. The CDR3 spells CASSWDRGPQETQYF. In nucleotides, the CDR3 is TGCGCCAGCAGTTGGGACAGGGGACCCCAAGAGACCCAGTACTTC.

The chain employs TRBV19 and TRBJ1-1; the D gene is possibly TRBD1 (5 bases). The ends were cut back, 10 bases at V and 1 base at J, with 19 bases in the middle. The CDR3 length is 15 residues. Germline loops: CDR1 LNHDA, CDR2 SQIVND (reference sequence). The CDR3 DNA follows: TGTGCCATCACTGTAGGGTGGCAGGGGAACACTGAAGCTTTCTTT. Encoded protein: CAITVGWQGNTEAFF.

The genes are TRBV7-2 and TRBJ2-5; a weak D match, TRBD2 (7 bases). Germline values: CDR1 SGHTA, CDR2 FQGNSA. The CDR3 consists of 14 residues. V lost 0 bases to trimming and J lost 5 bases, with 10 bases between them. This chain's CDR3 is CASSLAGGGETQYF. In DNA form, the CDR3 reads TGTGCCAGCAGCTTAGCGGGAGGGGGGGAGACCCAGTACTTC.

This rearrangement joins TRBV6-5 to TRBJ2-3; 9 positions match TRBD2. V shed 4 bases and J 4 bases; nucleotides not matched to a gene: 9. In germline, CDR1 is MNHEY, CDR2 SVGAGI. The CDR3 extends over 16 amino acids. In DNA, the CDR3 is TGTGCCAGCAGTTCCCCCCGCGGGGGGGCCCCAGATACGCAGTATTTT. It translates to CASSSPRGGAPDTQYF.

This sequence joins TRBV6-6 and TRBJ2-6; D perhaps matches TRBD2 (5 bases). The CDR3 consists of 16 residues. V lost 0 bases and J 4 bases, leaving 10 bases between the germline ends. Germline CDR1 MNHNY, CDR2 SVGAGI (reference sequence). In DNA form, the CDR3 reads TGTGCCAGCAGTTACTCGAGAGGGCTCGGGGCCAACGTCCTGACTTTC. It is translated as CASSYSRGLGANVLTF.

The chain is built from TRBV19 and TRBJ1-1, with D perhaps matching TRBD1 (5 bases). Trimming cost V 4 bases and J 1 base, with 10 bases left between them. The CDR3 covers 14 residues. Germline V gene lookup returns CDR1 LNHDA and CDR2 SQIVND (reference sequence). The CDR3 region is CASSSGTANTEAFF. CDR3 sequence (DNA): TGTGCCAGTAGTAGCGGGACGGCGAACACTGAAGCTTTCTTT.

This chain links TRBV5-5 with TRBJ2-7; D is possibly TRBD2 (6 bases). The germline V and J ends were trimmed by 0 bases and 5 bases, with 15 bases remaining between them. The CDR3 covers 15 residues. CDR1 SGHKS and CDR2 YYEKEE come from the germline V gene (reference sequence). The CDR3 protein is CASSLAGGGANEQYF. The CDR3 DNA follows: TGTGCCAGCAGCTTGGCCGGGGGAGGAGCCAACGAGCAGTACTTC.

This chain connects TRBV4-3 to TRBJ1-6; 7 positions match TRBD1. Germline assignment: CDR1 LGHNA and CDR2 YSLEER. This CDR3 has 16 amino acids. The V and J ends lost 0 bases and 7 bases, in that order; junction bases with no gene match: 6. In nucleotides, the CDR3 is TGCGCCAGCAGCCAAGACCCCCAGGGGGGAAATTCACCCCTCCACTTT. This encodes CASSQDPQGGNSPLHF.